The entry below gives a single T cell receptor (beta chain) sequence along with its context. It lacks a known antigen. At one end, the junction sequence differs from germline, possibly due to a read error. TCRdb records Illumina HiSeq 2000 as the sequencer. TCR beta chain libraries were generated through multiplex PCR amplification. The amplified TCR beta chain products were analyzed by high-throughput sequencing. Starting from the raw public reads, TCRdb applied fastp trimming at Q25, assembled clones with MiXCR and retained in-frame beta chains. Merged by CDR3 protein, the rows form single entries marked with the most common genes and DNA. The table for this sample lists approximately 120,000 distinct CDR3 sequences; 20% to 25% of them were counted only once. Clones ranked in the top ten supply roughly 2% of the sample. This record belongs to a study of breast tumors, draining lymph nodes, adjacent tissues (dated by TCRdb to the mid-2010s). In the study overall: TCR beta repertoires were compared across tumor, adjacent nontumor tissue and axillary lymph nodes obtained from breast cancer patients. In human breast cancer, the study set out to assess how tumor, surrounding tissue and draining lymph node repertoires relate to one another and whether T cells might be exchanged between them.

From the cysteine up to the phenylalanine, the CDR3 has a length of 14 residues. The only DNA kept is the CDR3, 42 bases in frame from the first base. The germline V gene specifies SGHRS as CDR1 and YFSETQ as CDR2. On the study overall, not on this receptor specifically: In luminal-like breast cancer, tumor and nontumor tissue repertoires resembled each other significantly more than in basal-like breast cancer. Tumor T-cell repertoires showed less diversity than lymph node repertoires and more diversity than nontumor tissue repertoires, and tumor T-cell repertoires showed preferential V and J gene usage. The conclusion that tumor T cells originate in lymph nodes was presented as consistent with a hypothesis rather than as directly demonstrated. The data were considered consistent with most tumor T cells being derived from the lymph node and subsequently expanding within tumor tissue.

Lymph node samples came from the axillary draining lymph nodes of breast cancer patients. This receptor was identified in a female donor with breast cancer. Some clones in this sample may be carry-over from other donors' samples. Recombination linked TRBV5-1 to TRBJ1-4; no D gene call is confident. Source material: axillary lymph node tissue. The CDR3 in this case is CASSLGATNEKLLF. The DNA sequence is as follows: TGCGCCAGCAGCTTGGGGGCAACTAATGAAAAACTGCTTTTT. When the CDR3 is completed using the reference TRBV5-1 and TRBJ1-4 genes on either side, the full variable domain is KAGVTQTPRYLIKTRGQQVTLSCSPISGHRSVSWYQQTPGQGLQFLFEYFSETQRNKGNFPGRFSGRQFSNSRSEMNVSTLELGDSALYLCASSLGATNEKLLFGSGTQLSVL.